A selection of T cell receptor beta chains follows, all from one sample in a study of T cells in Graves' hyperthyroidism and ophthalmopathy. TCRdb passed the multiplex PCR reads through MiXCR, listing each CDR3 protein once. Counted here are 40,000 to 60,000 distinct CDR3 sequences, 48% occurring once; the ten biggest clones make up about 9.8%. The sequencing sample was made of blood. The receptors were sampled from a woman in her forties or fifties with Graves' ophthalmopathy. The CDR3 runs from the conserved cysteine through the conserved F or W. A D gene is named only where the DNA matches it firmly. Clone size is shown for a subset of rows, as once, few, many or a class of expanded clone.

TRBJ2-1,15,many,TRBV6-5,TRBD2,CASSPFAGGSNEQFF,TGTGCCAGCAGTCCCTTTGCGGGGGGTTCGAATGAGCAGTTCTTC
TRBJ2-1,15,once,TRBV2,TRBD1,CASSQGTGLYNEQFF,TGTGCCAGCAGTCAGGGGACAGGGCTGTACAATGAGCAGTTCTTC
TRBJ1-6,14,NA,TRBV30,TRBD1,CAWTPGTANSPLHF,TGTGCCTGGACTCCCGGGACAGCGAATTCACCCCTCCACTTT
TRBJ2-6,14,NA,TRBV7-2,NA,CASSTATGANVLTF,TGTGCCAGCAGCACCGCGACTGGGGCCAACGTCCTGACTTTC
TRBJ2-1,15,many,TRBV7-6,TRBD2,CASSSGRREHNEQFF,TGTGCCAGCAGCTCCGGGAGGCGGGAGCACAATGAGCAGTTCTTC
TRBJ2-3,16,medium-sized,TRBV20-1,NA,CSAKIDLSGDTDTQYF,TGCAGTGCAAAGATAGACCTAAGCGGAGACACAGATACGCAGTATTTT
TRBJ2-7,15,many,TRBV9,TRBD2,CASSEAGEGSYEQYF,TGTGCCAGCAGCGAAGCGGGAGAGGGGTCCTACGAGCAGTACTTC
TRBJ2-2,14,few,TRBV6-2/TRBV6-3,NA,CASVKTGSSGELFF,TGTGCCAGCGTTAAAACCGGGAGCTCCGGGGAGCTGTTTTTT
TRBJ2-5,14,many,TRBV19,TRBD2,CASTDTSGEETQYF,TGTGCCAGTACCGATACTAGCGGGGAAGAGACCCAGTACTTC
TRBJ2-1,16,NA,TRBV3-1,NA,CASSQTTGTYVDEQFF,TGTGCCAGCAGCCAAACGACCGGGACATACGTTGATGAGCAGTTCTTC
TRBJ1-5,15,NA,TRBV7-6,NA,CASSQNLGAGKTQHF,TGTGCCAGCAGTCAAAACTTAGGGGCTGGAAAGACCCAGCATTTT
TRBJ2-6,20,once,TRBV19,TRBD2,CASSIDLRTSEYSGANVLTF,TGTGCCAGTAGTATAGATCTGAGGACTAGCGAATACTCTGGGGCCAACGTCCTGACTTTC
TRBJ2-3,15,NA,TRBV20-1,NA,CSARDLSGDTDTQYF,TGCAGTGCTAGAGACCTAAGCGGAGACACAGATACGCAGTATTTT
TRBJ2-5,15,many,TRBV9,TRBD2,CASSVGGAGAETQYF,TGTGCCAGCAGCGTCGGGGGGGCTGGGGCAGAGACCCAGTACTTC
TRBJ2-7,16,few,TRBV11-1,TRBD1,CASSLDPGQGVYEQYF,TGTGCCAGCAGCTTAGACCCGGGACAGGGGGTGTACGAGCAGTACTTC
TRBJ2-3,14,NA,TRBV6-1,NA,CASQGGAGTDTQYF,TGTGCCAGCCAGGGGGGCGCCGGCACAGATACGCAGTATTTT
TRBJ2-7,11,many,TRBV5-4,NA,CASSFGAQQYF,TGTGCCAGCAGCTTTGGTGCCCAGCAGTACTTC
TRBJ2-1,17,NA,TRBV6-4,NA,CASSESFTRDSVGEQFF,TGTGCCAGCAGTGAGTCGTTCACCCGGGACTCGGTCGGAGAGCAGTTCTTC
TRBJ1-1,14,many,TRBV20-1,NA,CSAWTRVAGTEAFF,TGCAGTGCATGGACCAGGGTAGCGGGCACTGAAGCTTTCTTT
TRBJ2-5,11,NA,TRBV20-1,NA,CSASGGETQYF,TGCAGTGCTAGTGGGGGGGAGACCCAGTACTTC
TRBJ1-5,15,many,TRBV6-2/TRBV6-3,NA,CASRRGGAVDQPQHF,TGTGCCAGCAGGAGGGGGGGGGCAGTCGATCAGCCCCAGCATTTT
TRBJ2-1,17,NA,TRBV15,NA,CATSSESGSSSYNEQFF,TGTGCCACCAGCAGTGAGTCAGGGAGTAGCTCCTACAATGAGCAGTTCTTC
TRBJ1-5,13,many,TRBV20-1,NA,CSARRADNQPQHF,TGCAGTGCTAGGAGGGCAGATAATCAGCCCCAGCATTTT
TRBJ2-3,17,NA,TRBV20-1,TRBD1,CSASPSWGQGVSNEQYF,TGCAGTGCTAGCCCAAGTTGGGGACAGGGGGTTTCTAATGAGCAGTATTTT
TRBJ2-7,16,NA,TRBV12-3/TRBV12-4,TRBD1,CASGPEDRGINDEQYF,TGTGCCAGCGGTCCCGAGGACAGGGGGATCAACGACGAGCAGTACTTC
TRBJ1-3,16,once,TRBV19,NA,CASSTRRTLAMDTIYF,TGTGCCAGTAGTACTAGACGGACCTTAGCGATGGACACCATATATTTT
TRBJ1-4,15,once,TRBV10-2,NA,CASSEKAVAFEKLFF,TGCGCCAGCAGTGAGAAAGCAGTGGCCTTCGAAAAACTGTTTTTT
TRBJ2-1,16,many,TRBV5-6,NA,CASSLLDRAPYNEQFF,TGTGCCAGCAGCTTACTGGATCGGGCCCCCTACAATGAGCAGTTCTTC
TRBJ2-3,13,NA,TRBV25-1,NA,CASSASGTDTQYF,TGTGCCAGCAGTGCTAGTGGCACAGATACGCAGTATTTT
TRBJ2-7,14,many,TRBV20-1,NA,CSAGTGPPSYEQYF,TGCAGTGCTGGAACTGGACCCCCATCCTACGAGCAGTACTTC
TRBJ1-6,14,NA,TRBV6-4,NA,CASRGGGYNSPLYF,TGTGCCAGCAGAGGCGGAGGCTATAATTCACCCCTCTACTTT
TRBJ2-3,14,NA,TRBV12-3/TRBV12-4,NA,CASSFGAGTDTQYF,TGTGCCAGCAGTTTTGGGGCTGGCACAGATACGCAGTATTTT
TRBJ2-5,16,many,TRBV6-2/TRBV6-3,TRBD2,CASSYIAGGSVGTQYF,TGTGCCAGCAGTTACATAGCGGGAGGCTCGGTCGGGACCCAGTACTTC
TRBJ2-5,13,many,TRBV4-1,NA,CASSQSRHETQYF,TGCGCCAGCAGCCAGTCTAGGCACGAGACCCAGTACTTC
TRBJ2-1,15,many,TRBV4-1,NA,CASSQEIGRTGEQFF,TGCGCCAGCAGCCAAGAAATTGGCAGGACGGGTGAGCAGTTCTTC
TRBJ2-7,13,once,TRBV20-1,TRBD1,CSASGQVSYEQYF,TGCAGTGCGTCGGGACAGGTCTCTTACGAGCAGTACTTC
TRBJ2-7,14,NA,TRBV7-2,TRBD1,CASSLKGQGGEQYF,TGTGCCAGTAGTCTAAAGGGACAGGGAGGGGAGCAGTACTTC
TRBJ1-5,15,NA,TRBV12-3/TRBV12-4,NA,CASSYEVTGNQPQHF,TGTGCCAGCAGTTACGAGGTTACAGGGAATCAGCCCCAGCATTTT